This TCR beta chain was profiled in a study of OX40 agonist ivuxolimab in advanced cancers. Study-wide context: Partial responses occurred in Three dose-escalation patients, one with hepatocellular carcinoma and two with cutaneous melanoma. Findings and caveats of the study: Certain nonresponders additionally had low normalized T-cell clonal expansion.

Looked up from germline, CDR1 is SGHRS and CDR2 is YFSETQ. V was trimmed by 4 bases and J by 2 bases, leaving 13 bases between them. The CDR3 length is 15 residues. This clone was observed a handful of times. Its specificity is unknown. The data were produced by immunoSEQ multiplex PCR, yet TCRdb's version contains in-frame clones alone and is incomplete. There are 40,000 to 60,000 clones in the sample; 79% occur only once, and under 2% lies in the top ten. The TCR originated in an adult with an advanced solid tumor such as melanoma, head and neck, liver or kidney cancer. This sample comprised CD4+ or CD8+ T cells sorted from blood, obtained in a trial of the OX40 agonist ivuxolimab. This chain links TRBV5-1 with TRBJ1-5; the D is unclear. This CDR3 reads CASSPTGVGNQPQHF. CDR3 nucleotide sequence: TGCGCCAGCAGCCCTACCGGGGTAGGCAATCAGCCCCAGCATTTT.